This passage covers 29 T cell receptor beta chains from one sample sequenced in a study of cytomegalovirus exposure and HLA in healthy donors. PCR amplification relied on 60 Vbeta primers (plus 13 Jbeta primers). TCRdb keeps only in-frame clones here, not all; method: immunoSEQ multiplex PCR. The sample contains 150,000 to 200,000 clones, about 83% of which appear only once. Sequencing was done on a sample of PBMCs. The receptors were sampled from a woman in her twenties or thirties in good health and CMV-seropositive.

The chain recombines TRBV19 with TRBJ1-4; 7 bases are shared with TRBD1. CDR3 length: 16 residues. V trimming: 6 bases; J trimming: 4 bases; junction bases outside the gene matches: 11. CDR1 and CDR2 (germline): LNHDA, SQIVND (reference sequence). Written as DNA, the CDR3 is TGTGCCAGTAGGAGAAAGTGGGGGACAGTTAATGAAAAACTGTTTTTT. It specifies CASRRKWGTVNEKLFF.

This chain links TRBV7-2 with TRBJ1-2; a weak D match, TRBD1 (6 bases). Germline V gene data show CDR1 as SGHTA and CDR2 as FQGNSA. CDR3 length: 14 amino acids. Deletions cut 5 bases from V and 5 bases from J, with 15 bases between. The CDR3 bases are TGTGCCAGCAGCCCCCGGACAGTCTTTTATGGCTACACCTTC. Translating it yields CASSPRTVFYGYTF.

V is TRBV2 and J is TRBJ2-3, with TRBD2 identical over 8 bases. Trimming took 9 bases from V and 2 from J; bases not matched to a gene: 19. Germline V gene sequence: CDR1 SNHLY, CDR2 FYNNEI. The CDR3 runs 18 residues. Here the CDR3 DNA reads TGTGCCAGGAAATTTCGGGGGGGCGGCCCCACGCTCACAGATACGCAGTATTTT. Its translation is CARKFRGGGPTLTDTQYF.

This clone was found once. V gene TRBV6-5 combines with J gene TRBJ2-7, with D possibly TRBD2 on 6 matching bases. The V end lost 6 bases, the J end lost 5 bases, and 14 bases lay between the germline ends. The CDR3 runs to 13 residues. In germline, CDR1 is MNHEY, CDR2 SVGAGI. CDR3 sequence: CASRAREANEQYF. CDR3 nucleotide sequence: TGTGCCAGCAGGGCCAGGGAGGCAAACGAGCAGTACTTC.

The V gene is TRBV5-1, the J gene TRBJ2-7, with unresolved D. Germline V lookup: CDR1 SGHRS, CDR2 YFSETQ. Deletions cut 3 bases from V and 0 bases from J, with 16 bases between. This CDR3 is built from 16 residues. As DNA, the CDR3 is TGCGCCAGCAGCTCCCGAACAGACATGAGCTCCTACGAGCAGTACTTC. Translated, it gives CASSSRTDMSSYEQYF.

The V and J genes are TRBV19 and TRBJ2-1; 7 positions agree with TRBD2. Germline assignment: CDR1 LNHDA and CDR2 SQIVND (reference sequence). With 7 bases clipped from V and 2 bases from J, the junction kept 8 bases outside the gene matches. The CDR3 loop spans 15 amino acids. The CDR3 protein is CASNEAGDPYNEQFF. DNA of the CDR3: TGTGCCAGTAACGAGGCGGGAGACCCCTACAATGAGCAGTTCTTC.

This clone was counted once. CDR3 sequence (DNA): TGTGCCAGCAGTTCCCGCCGAGCGATCGAAGCCTACGAGCAGTACTTC. Protein sequence: CASSSRRAIEAYEQYF. The genes are TRBV27 and TRBJ2-7; D uncertain. Trimming took 4 bases from V and 2 from J, leaving 18 bases between them. Germline CDR1 reads MNHEY; CDR2 reads SMNVEV (reference sequence). The CDR3 length is 16 residues.

The chain has TRBV18 and TRBJ1-2, with TRBD1 identical over 8 bases. V dropped 4 bases and J dropped 6; count of bases not matched to a gene: 7. The germline V gene encodes CDR1 KGHSH and CDR2 LQKENI. CDR3 length: 14 residues. CDR3 sequence: CASSLTDRVDGYTF. The CDR3 region has the DNA TGTGCCAGCTCACTAACGGACAGGGTCGATGGCTACACCTTC.

CDR3 in amino acids: CASGVQGRAEAFF. In DNA form, the CDR3 reads TGCGCCAGCGGAGTGCAGGGCCGGGCTGAAGCTTTCTTT. The genes are TRBV5-1 and TRBJ1-1, with D tentatively TRBD1 (5 bases). CDR1 and CDR2 (germline): SGHRS, YFSETQ. Trimming removed 7 bases at V and 6 bases at J, with 16 bases between. CDR3 length: 13 residues.

In this sample, this clone turned up once. J is TRBJ2-6 and V is TRBV7-2; the D gene is possibly TRBD1 (6 bases). Trimming shortened V by 1 base and J by 2 bases, and 12 bases separated the two germline ends. This CDR3 spans 17 amino acids. CDR1 and CDR2 from the germline V gene are SGHTA and FQGNSA. In DNA form, the CDR3 reads TGTGCCAGCAGCTTAGAAGGCAGGGGCCCTGGGGCCAACGTCCTGACTTTC. This codes for CASSLEGRGPGANVLTF.

This clone was detected only once. V gene TRBV5-1 combines with J gene TRBJ2-7, with a weak D call TRBD1 (5 bases). The last part of the DNA fits TRBJ2-5 better; the J call may be wrong. The CDR3 runs to 12 residues. Germline values: CDR1 SGHRS, CDR2 YFSETQ. CDR3 sequence reads: CASRTVQETQYF. The CDR3 region has the DNA TGCGCCAGCAGGACAGTTCAAGAGACCCAGTACTTC.

This clone was detected only a few times. The rearrangement joins TRBV11-3 to TRBJ2-5, with D possibly being TRBD2 (6 bases). Trimming stripped 3 bases from V and 3 bases from J, with 14 bases between. Germline V lookup: CDR1 SGHNT, CDR2 YENEEA. The length of the CDR3 is 15 residues. The CDR3 nucleotides are TGTGCCAGCAGCTTGGGGCAGCGGGCAGAAGAGACCCAGTACTTC. Translated, it gives CASSLGQRAEETQYF.

This chain uses TRBV9 with TRBJ1-4, with D perhaps matching TRBD1 (6 bases). The germline V and J ends were trimmed by 1 base and 4 bases, with 8 bases remaining between them. CDR3 length: 14 amino acids. From germline, CDR1 is SGDLS and CDR2 YYNGEE. As DNA, the CDR3 is TGTGCCAGCAGCGTATTGGACAGTAATGAAAAACTGTTTTTT. This codes for CASSVLDSNEKLFF.

The chain has TRBV7-2 and TRBJ1-5; 9 bases match TRBD1. Germline V gene sequence: CDR1 SGHTA, CDR2 FQGNSA. This CDR3 is 17 amino acids long. J was trimmed by 2 bases and V by 5 bases; bases with no gene match: 10. The CDR3 DNA follows: TGTGCCAGCAGCCCTAGGGGGACAGGGTCGGGCAATCAGCCCCAGCATTTT. Protein: CASSPRGTGSGNQPQHF.

This chain links TRBV6-5 with TRBJ2-7; the match to TRBD1 covers 7 bases. J lost 4 bases, V lost 6 bases, and 9 bases had no gene match. The CDR3 length is 14 residues. From germline, CDR1 is MNHEY and CDR2 SVGAGI. The CDR3 loop reads CASSLDRTLYEQYF. The DNA of the CDR3 is TGTGCCAGCAGCTTGGACAGGACTTTGTACGAGCAGTACTTC.

The rearrangement joins TRBV6-1 to TRBJ1-4; tentatively, D is TRBD1 (5 bases). Germline V CDR1 and CDR2: MNHNS, SASEGT. Between the trimmed V and J ends, which lost 5 bases and 0 bases, there was a span of 10 bases. CDR3 length equals 15 residues. This CDR3 is CASSQTGSTNEKLFF. In DNA form, the CDR3 reads TGTGCCAGCAGTCAAACAGGTTCAACTAATGAAAAACTGTTTTTT.

The V and J genes are TRBV18 and TRBJ1-3; TRBD1 matches 12 bases. Germline CDR1 is KGHSH and CDR2 is LQKENI. CDR3 size: 19 residues. J was trimmed by 4 bases and V by 4 bases; bases with no gene match: 14. CDR3 nucleotides: TGTGCCAGCTCACGAACGCTACCGGGACAGGGGGCGCAAGGAAACACCATATATTTT. Amino acid sequence: CASSRTLPGQGAQGNTIYF.

The chain employs TRBV28 and TRBJ2-7, with TRBD1 identical over 7 bases. V was pared by 2 bases and J by 2 bases, with 3 bases of the junction left unmatched. The CDR3 loop spans 14 amino acids. CDR1 MDHEN and CDR2 SYDVKM come from the germline V gene. CDR3 sequence (DNA): TGTGCCAGCAGTTTAGGGACAGCCACCTACGAGCAGTACTTC. Translating it yields CASSLGTATYEQYF.

CDR3 residues: CASSPTGRTGELFF. In DNA, the CDR3 is TGTGCCAGCAGCCCGACAGGGAGGACCGGGGAGCTGTTTTTT. The chain couples TRBV5-6 to TRBJ2-2, with D tentatively TRBD1 (7 bases). Between the trimmed V and J ends, which lost 4 bases and 5 bases, there was a span of 12 bases. Looked up from germline, CDR1 is SGHDT and CDR2 is YYEEEE. The CDR3 length is 14 residues.

J is TRBJ1-2 and V is TRBV2; tentatively, D is TRBD1 (5 bases). Germline CDR1 and CDR2: SNHLY and FYNNEI. The CDR3 totals 11 residues. V was shortened by 4 bases and J by 8 bases, with 8 bases between the two germline ends. This CDR3 reads CASSVGGGYTF. CDR3 DNA: TGTGCCAGCAGTGTGGGGGGGGGCTACACCTTC.

For the CDR3, the DNA is TGTGCCAGCAGGGAGGGCTCTCAGCCCCAGCATTTT. Residues: CASREGSQPQHF. V is TRBV28 and J is TRBJ1-5; D remains ambiguous. Between the trimmed V and J ends, which lost 6 bases and 6 bases, there was a span of 9 bases. The CDR3 extends over 12 amino acids. Germline V gives CDR1 MDHEN, CDR2 SYDVKM.

The genes are TRBV4-2 and TRBJ1-2, with D tentatively TRBD1 (6 bases). Looked up from germline, CDR1 is LGHNA and CDR2 is YNFKEQ. The CDR3 extends over 17 amino acids. V was shortened by 2 bases and J by 3 bases, with 19 bases between the two germline ends. The CDR3 sequence is CASSQPTGSRGDYGYTF. CDR3 nucleotides: TGTGCCAGCAGCCAACCAACAGGGAGTAGGGGTGACTATGGCTACACCTTC.

CDR3 in DNA: TGTGCCAGCAGCCGGACATCGGTGAACACTGAAGCTTTCTTT. Protein product: CASSRTSVNTEAFF. The rearrangement uses TRBV14 and TRBJ1-1; D might be TRBD1 (5 bases). Germline-derived CDR1 and CDR2 are SGHDN and FVKESK. Trimming removed 4 bases at V and 0 bases at J, with 9 bases between. This CDR3 has 14 amino acids.

J is TRBJ2-7 and V is TRBV27; D gene uncertain. The CDR3 has 12 residues. From germline, CDR1 is MNHEY and CDR2 SMNVEV (reference sequence). Trimming shortened V by 3 bases and J by 5 bases, and 8 bases separated the two germline ends. The CDR3 spells CASSLSPDEQYF. CDR3 in DNA: TGTGCCAGCAGTTTGTCTCCGGACGAGCAGTACTTC.

CDR3 in amino acids: CASSEDRVVRQPQHF. For the CDR3, the DNA is TGTGCCAGCAGTGAAGACAGGGTAGTACGTCAGCCCCAGCATTTT. The chain employs TRBV2 and TRBJ1-5; possibly TRBD1 for D (6 bases). The length of the CDR3 is 15 residues. Germline V CDR1 and CDR2: SNHLY, FYNNEI. V shed 1 base and J shed 6 bases, with 13 bases lying between them.

The chain employs TRBV28 and TRBJ1-1, with TRBD1 matching over 7 bases. Germline-derived CDR1 and CDR2 are MDHEN and SYDVKM. With V trimmed by 5 bases and J by 5 bases, 8 bases remained unmatched. CDR3 length equals 14 residues. In DNA form, the CDR3 reads TGTGCCAGCAGTCAGGACAGGTGGGGGACTGAAGCTTTCTTT. It yields the protein CASSQDRWGTEAFF.

CDR3 bases: TGTGCCAGCAGCGAACAGACAGGGGTCAGCTCCTACGAGCAGTACTTC. It yields the protein CASSEQTGVSSYEQYF. The J gene is TRBJ2-7, the V gene TRBV7-6, with 8 nucleotides matching TRBD1. The CDR3 has 16 amino acids. The germline V gene encodes CDR1 SGHVS and CDR2 FNYEAQ. The junction had 9 bases not matched to a gene; V was cut back by 5 bases and J by 0 bases.

CDR3 loop: CASTRTGNTEAFF. CDR3 DNA: TGTGCCAGTACCCGAACAGGGAACACTGAAGCTTTCTTT. The chain has TRBV19 and TRBJ1-1; tentative D call: TRBD1 (5 bases). There are 13 residues in the CDR3. The V end was cut by 7 bases, the J end by 1 base, with 10 bases between. Germline CDR1 and CDR2: LNHDA and SQIVND (reference sequence).

The chain links TRBV6-1 to TRBJ2-1; perhaps TRBD2 as D (6 bases). V lost 2 bases and J lost 9, with 17 bases in between. Germline values: CDR1 MNHNS, CDR2 SASEGT. The CDR3 extends over 15 amino acids. The CDR3 region has the DNA TGTGCCAGCAGTGAACTTCGGTGGGGGGATAGTGAGCAGTTCTTC. It is translated as CASSELRWGDSEQFF.